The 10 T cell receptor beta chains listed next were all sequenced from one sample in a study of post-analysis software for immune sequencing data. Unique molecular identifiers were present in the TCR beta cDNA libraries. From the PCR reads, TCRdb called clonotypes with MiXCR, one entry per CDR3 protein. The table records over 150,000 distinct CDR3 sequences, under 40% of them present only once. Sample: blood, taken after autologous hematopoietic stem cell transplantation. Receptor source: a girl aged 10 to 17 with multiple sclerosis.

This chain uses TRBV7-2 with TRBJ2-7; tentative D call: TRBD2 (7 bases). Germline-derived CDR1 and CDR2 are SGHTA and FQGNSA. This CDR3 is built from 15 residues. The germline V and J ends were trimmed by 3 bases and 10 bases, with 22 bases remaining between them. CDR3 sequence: CASSLMAGEGEAQYF. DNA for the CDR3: TGTGCCAGCAGCTTGATGGCGGGAGAGGGGGAGGCCCAGTACTTC.

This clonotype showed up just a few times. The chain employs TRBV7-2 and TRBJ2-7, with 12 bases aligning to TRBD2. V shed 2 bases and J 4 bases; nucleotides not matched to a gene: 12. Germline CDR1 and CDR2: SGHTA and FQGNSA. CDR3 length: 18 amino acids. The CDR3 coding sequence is TGTGCCAGCAGCTTATATTCGGATGGGGGGACTAGCGGGTACGAGCAGTACTTC. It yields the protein CASSLYSDGGTSGYEQYF. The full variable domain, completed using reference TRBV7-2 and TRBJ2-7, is GAGVSQSPSNKVTEKGKDVELRCDPISGHTALYWYRQSLGQGLEFLIYFQGNSAPDKSGLPSDRFSAERTGGSVSTLTIQRTQQEDSAVYLCASSLYSDGGTSGYEQYFGPGTRLTVT.

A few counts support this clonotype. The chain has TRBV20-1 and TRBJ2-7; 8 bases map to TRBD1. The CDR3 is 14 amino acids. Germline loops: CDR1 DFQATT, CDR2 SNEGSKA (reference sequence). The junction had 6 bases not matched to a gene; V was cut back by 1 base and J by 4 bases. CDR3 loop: CSARGAGGAYEQYF. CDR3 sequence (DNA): TGCAGTGCTAGAGGGGCAGGGGGCGCGTACGAGCAGTACTTC.

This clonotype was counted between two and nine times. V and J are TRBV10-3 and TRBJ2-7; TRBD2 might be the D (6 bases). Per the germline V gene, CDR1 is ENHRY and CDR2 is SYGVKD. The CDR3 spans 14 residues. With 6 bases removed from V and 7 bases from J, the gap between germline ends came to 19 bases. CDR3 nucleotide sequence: TGTGCCATCAGCTCCGGGACTGGTGCGAAGGAGCAGTACTTC. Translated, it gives CAISSGTGAKEQYF.

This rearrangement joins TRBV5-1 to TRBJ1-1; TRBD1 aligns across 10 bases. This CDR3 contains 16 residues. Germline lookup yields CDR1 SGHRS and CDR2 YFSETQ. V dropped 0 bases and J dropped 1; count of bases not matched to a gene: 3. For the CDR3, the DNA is TGCGCCAGCAGCTTGGGGGACAGGGGCCAGAACACTGAAGCTTTCTTT. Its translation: CASSLGDRGQNTEAFF.

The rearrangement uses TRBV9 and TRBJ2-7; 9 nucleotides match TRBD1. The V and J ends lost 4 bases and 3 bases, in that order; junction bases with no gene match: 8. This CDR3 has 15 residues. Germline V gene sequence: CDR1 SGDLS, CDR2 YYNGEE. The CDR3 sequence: CASSPDDRGNYEQYF. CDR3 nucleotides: TGTGCCAGCAGCCCAGACGACAGGGGGAACTACGAGCAGTACTTC.

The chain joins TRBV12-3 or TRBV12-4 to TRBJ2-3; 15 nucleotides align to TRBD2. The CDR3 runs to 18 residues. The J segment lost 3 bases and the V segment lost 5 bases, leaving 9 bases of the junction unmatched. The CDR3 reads CASSDGLAGGIVTDTQYF. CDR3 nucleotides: TGTGCCAGCAGTGATGGACTAGCGGGAGGGATTGTGACAGATACGCAGTATTTT.

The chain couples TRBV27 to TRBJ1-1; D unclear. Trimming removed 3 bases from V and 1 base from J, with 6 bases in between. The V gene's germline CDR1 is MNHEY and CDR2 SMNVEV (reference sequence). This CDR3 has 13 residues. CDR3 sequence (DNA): TGTGCCAGCAGTTTGTGGACGAACACTGAAGCTTTCTTT. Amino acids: CASSLWTNTEAFF.

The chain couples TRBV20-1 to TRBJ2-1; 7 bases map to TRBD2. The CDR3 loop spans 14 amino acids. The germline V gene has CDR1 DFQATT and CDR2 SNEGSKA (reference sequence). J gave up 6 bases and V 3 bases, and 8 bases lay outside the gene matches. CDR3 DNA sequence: TGCAGTGCTAGCATCGGGCGGGAGATCAATGAGCAGTTCTTC. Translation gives CSASIGREINEQFF.

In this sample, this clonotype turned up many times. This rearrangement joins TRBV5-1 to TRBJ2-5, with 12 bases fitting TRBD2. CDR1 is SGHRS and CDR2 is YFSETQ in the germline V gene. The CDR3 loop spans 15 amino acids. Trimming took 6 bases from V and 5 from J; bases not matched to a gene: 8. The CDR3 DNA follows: TGCGCCAGCACCCGACTAGCGGGAGCAGGTGAGACCCAGTACTTC. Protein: CASTRLAGAGETQYF.